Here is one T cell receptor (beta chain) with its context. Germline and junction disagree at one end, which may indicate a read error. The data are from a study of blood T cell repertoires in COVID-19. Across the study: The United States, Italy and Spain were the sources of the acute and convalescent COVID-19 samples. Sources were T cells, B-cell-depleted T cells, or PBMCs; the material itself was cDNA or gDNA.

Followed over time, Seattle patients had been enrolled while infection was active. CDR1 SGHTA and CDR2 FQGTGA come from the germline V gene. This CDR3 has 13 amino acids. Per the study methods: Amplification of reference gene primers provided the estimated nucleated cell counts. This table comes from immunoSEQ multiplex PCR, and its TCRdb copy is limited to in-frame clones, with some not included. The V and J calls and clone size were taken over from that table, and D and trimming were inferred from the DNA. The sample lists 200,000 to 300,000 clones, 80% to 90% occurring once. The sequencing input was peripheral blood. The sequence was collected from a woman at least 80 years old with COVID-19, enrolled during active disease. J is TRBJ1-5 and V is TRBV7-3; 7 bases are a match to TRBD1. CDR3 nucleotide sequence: TGTGCCAGCAGCGTAACAGGGGATCAGCCCCAGCATTTT. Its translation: CASSVTGDQPQHF.